A single sample gave rise to the 18 T cell receptor beta chains below, sequenced in a study of regulatory T cells in long-lasting Graves disease. Arm-PCR of CDR3 regions and iRepertoire HTBI primers were the basis on which TCR beta libraries were built. Each CDR3 protein gets one entry after TCRdb re-called the multiplex PCR reads with MiXCR. The table shows some 280,000 distinct CDR3 sequences, with 20% to 25% occurring only once. Noted time point: persistent/refractory GD, antithyroid drugs over 5 years with positive TRAb. Preparation of the TCR library used RNA extracted from PBMCs. The sequencing here drew on peripheral blood mononuclear cells (PBMCs), taken when the disease was refractory, from a patient treated with antithyroid drugs. The receptor set was obtained from a female donor with Graves disease.

This clonotype showed up many times. The rearrangement links TRBV15 to TRBJ2-2; D not resolved. From germline, CDR1 is LNHNV and CDR2 YYDKDF (reference sequence). V was pared by 2 bases and J by 1 base, with 5 bases between. The CDR3 is 14 amino acids. The CDR3 DNA reads as TGTGCCACCAGCAGAAACATGAACACCGGGGAGCTGTTTTTT. Translated: CATSRNMNTGELFF.

This chain uses TRBV6-2 or TRBV6-3 with TRBJ2-7; D ambiguous. CDR3 length equals 12 residues. The V end was cut by 5 bases, the J end by 2 bases, with 7 bases between. Germline CDR1 is MNHEY and CDR2 is SVGEGT. Here the CDR3 DNA reads TGTGCCAGCAGTCGAGAAGCCTACGAGCAGTACTTC. Translated: CASSREAYEQYF.

V usage is TRBV3-1 and J usage is TRBJ1-2; 8 bases line up with TRBD1. CDR1 and CDR2 (germline): LGHDT, YNNKEL (reference sequence). The CDR3 sequence is 15 residues long. The V and J ends lost 3 bases and 6 bases, in that order; junction bases with no gene match: 9. This CDR3 is CASSQTRQGINGYTF. For the CDR3, the DNA is TGTGCCAGCAGCCAGACAAGACAGGGGATTAATGGCTACACCTTC.

J is TRBJ2-2 and V is TRBV28, with 10 bases aligning to TRBD2. The junction had 6 bases not matched to a gene; V was cut back by 3 bases and J by 11 bases. Germline CDR1 reads MDHEN; CDR2 reads SYDVKM. The CDR3 is made up of 14 amino acids. CDR3 sequence (DNA): TGTGCCAGCAGTTTTCGACTAGCGGGTTCAGAGCTGTTTTTT. Protein: CASSFRLAGSELFF.

The chain joins TRBV11-3 to TRBJ2-3, with D perhaps matching TRBD2 (5 bases). Looked up from germline, CDR1 is SGHNT and CDR2 is YENEEA. The V and J ends lost 1 base and 0 bases respectively, with 11 bases between them. The CDR3 is 16 amino acids. The CDR3 protein is CASSLGLEASTDTQYF. The CDR3 nucleotides read TGTGCCAGCAGCTTAGGATTGGAGGCTAGCACAGATACGCAGTATTTT.

As to this clonotype: Germline is not matched at one junction end, which may reflect a read error. The chain uses TRBV7-2 and TRBJ2-6, with D tentatively TRBD2 (5 bases). CDR3 length: 17 amino acids. The germline V gene has CDR1 SGHTA and CDR2 FQGNSA. CDR3 sequence: CANSPTGNPVGANVLTF. The CDR3 DNA is TGTGCCAACAGCCCCACGGGAAATCCAGTTGGGGCCAACGTCCTGACTTTC.

This clonotype has a count of ten or more. The chain carries TRBV28 and TRBJ1-1; D uncertain. The CDR3 spans 9 residues. V dropped 8 bases and J dropped 6 bases, with 4 bases sitting between them. CDR1 and CDR2 (germline): MDHEN, SYDVKM. CDR3 sequence: CASGPEAFF. As DNA, the CDR3 is TGTGCCAGCGGACCTGAAGCTTTCTTT.

In the case of this clonotype: A read error may be the cause here, since a much bigger clone is one base away. This sequence joins TRBV3-1 and TRBJ1-5; D call uncertain. The CDR3 has 14 residues. The germline V gene has CDR1 LGHDT and CDR2 YNNKEL (reference sequence). The CDR3 coding sequence is TGTGCCAGCAGCCAAGATGTGGGTAATCAGCCCCAGCGTTTT. This encodes CASSQDVGNQPQRF.

The chain is built from TRBV7-2 and TRBJ2-5; perhaps TRBD2 as D (6 bases). CDR1 SGHTA and CDR2 FQGNSA come from the germline V gene. This CDR3 comprises 14 residues. V was pared by 3 bases and J by 1 base, with 9 bases between. The DNA for the CDR3 is TGTGCCAGCAGCTTCCATAGCGGCCAAGAGACCCAGTACTTC. Translation: CASSFHSGQETQYF.

This chain joins TRBV6-5 and TRBJ2-7; D unclear. The CDR3 covers 14 residues. V was shortened by 4 bases and J by 0 bases, with 10 bases between the two germline ends. The germline V gene encodes CDR1 MNHEY and CDR2 SVGAGI. CDR3 in amino acids: CASSSALSSYEQYF. CDR3 nucleotide sequence: TGTGCCAGCAGTTCAGCCTTGAGCTCCTACGAGCAGTACTTC.

Of note for this clonotype: The junction departs from germline at one end; a sequencing error may be responsible. The V and J genes are TRBV4-1 and TRBJ2-7; 9 positions agree with TRBD1. Germline CDR1 and CDR2: MGHRA and YSYEKL. The CDR3 is 14 residues long. The CDR3 loop reads CASSQGQGRHEQYF. The CDR3, as DNA: TGTGCCAGCAGCCAAGGACAGGGGCGACACGAGCAGTACTTC.

At least ten counts were recorded for this clonotype. This chain uses TRBV28 with TRBJ2-7, with unresolved D. Trimming removed 3 bases from V and 1 base from J, with 10 bases in between. The CDR3 is made up of 14 amino acids. The V gene's germline CDR1 is MDHEN and CDR2 SYDVKM. CDR3 sequence reads: CASSLPRPSYEQYF. For the CDR3, the DNA is TGTGCCAGCAGTTTGCCCCGACCATCCTACGAGCAGTACTTC.

This clonotype was found many times. CDR3 DNA sequence: TGTGCCAGCGGTCCCGAAGGTGCAACTAATGAAAAACTGTTTTTT. Its translation is CASGPEGATNEKLFF. The rearrangement joins TRBV2 to TRBJ1-4; D is unclear. This CDR3 contains 15 residues. Germline CDR1 reads SNHLY; CDR2 reads FYNNEI. Trimming left V 8 bases short and J 0 bases short, with 13 bases between.

The table lists this clonotype with many counts. The chain is built from TRBV28 and TRBJ2-7, with TRBD2 identical over 8 bases. This CDR3 has 14 residues. CDR1 is MDHEN and CDR2 is SYDVKM in the germline V gene. V was pared by 5 bases and J by 6 bases, with 9 bases of the junction left unmatched. The CDR3 sequence: CASSPAREVGEQYF. In DNA form, the CDR3 reads TGTGCCAGCAGTCCAGCGCGGGAGGTGGGCGAGCAGTACTTC.

The CDR3 DNA is TGTGCCAGCAGCGGGTCGGGACGGATCTATGGCTACACCTTC. It yields the protein CASSGSGRIYGYTF. The chain links TRBV5-4 to TRBJ1-2; perhaps TRBD1 as D (5 bases). The CDR3 has 14 amino acids. Germline V CDR1 and CDR2: SGHNT, YYREEE (reference sequence). The V end lost 4 bases, the J end lost 4 bases, and 14 bases lay between the germline ends.

The J gene is TRBJ2-7, the V gene TRBV6-2 or TRBV6-3; D remains unclear. V gave up 7 bases and J gave up 4 bases, with 14 bases separating them. Per germline, CDR1 MNHEY and CDR2 SVGEGT. This CDR3 has 13 amino acids. As DNA, the CDR3 is TGTGCCAGCACTAACCCCCCGCGGTACGAGCAGTACTTC. The encoded protein is CASTNPPRYEQYF.

V is TRBV27 and J is TRBJ2-4, with D possibly TRBD1 on 5 matching bases. The CDR3 sequence is 11 residues long. Trimming cost V 6 bases and J 14 bases, with 14 bases left between them. Germline lookup yields CDR1 MNHEY and CDR2 SMNVEV (reference sequence). The CDR3 nucleotides read TGTGCCAGCAGAAGTACAGGTGGGGAGTACTTC. This codes for CASRSTGGEYF.

V and J are TRBV12-3 or TRBV12-4 and TRBJ1-3, with TRBD1 identical over 7 bases. Losses at the gene ends were 2 bases for V and 0 bases for J; bases not matched to a gene: 4. This CDR3 comprises 16 residues. CDR3 bases: TGTGCCAGCAGTTTAACTTGGGACAGCTCTGGAAACACCATATATTTT. Translation: CASSLTWDSSGNTIYF.